Given below is one T cell receptor beta chain in context. The antigen is unknown. The data were taken from a study of post-analysis software for immune sequencing data. For the study at large: Patients with relapsing-remitting, secondary progressive and progressive-relapsing multiple sclerosis courses were all represented. Study-wide points: A few TRBV segments occurring more often in patients than controls included TRBV5-6, TRBV5-1 and TRBV20-1. Pronounced co-clustering by F measure was evident among identically batched samples.

Unique molecular identifiers were carried by the TCR beta cDNA libraries. TCRdb itself ran the PCR reads through MiXCR, one entry per CDR3 protein. The sample lists around 770,000 distinct CDR3 sequences, under 60% occurring once. The CDR3 extends over 15 amino acids. Germline CDR1 DFQATT, CDR2 SNEGSKA (reference sequence). Losses at the gene ends were 1 base for V and 6 bases for J; bases not matched to a gene: 12. The receptor was derived from a girl aged 5-17 years with multiple sclerosis. V is TRBV20-1 and J is TRBJ2-7; 7 bases map to TRBD1. Sequencing was carried out using blood. The CDR3: CSARVPGTALVEQYF. Here the CDR3 DNA reads TGCAGTGCTAGAGTCCCGGGGACAGCGCTGGTCGAGCAGTACTTC.